The following is a T cell receptor (beta chain) sequence with its context. Per the original methods: Estimates of nucleated cell counts were drawn from the amplification of reference gene primers. Sequencing used immunoSEQ multiplex PCR; TCRdb keeps in-frame clones, though not all of them. V, J and clone size derive from that table, while D and trimming were established from the DNA sequence. The sample lists 150,000 to 200,000 clones; around 85% were seen once. These data come from a study of blood T cell repertoires in COVID-19. About the study: Some COVID-19 samples were acute and others convalescent; all came from the United States, Italy and Spain. PBMCs, B-cell-depleted T cells, or T cells provided the cDNA or gDNA that made up the material.

The CDR3 has 13 residues. Germline V gene lookup returns CDR1 MDHEN and CDR2 SYDVKM. The V and J ends lost 1 base and 7 bases respectively, with 10 bases between them. The sequencing sample was made of peripheral blood. The genes are TRBV28 and TRBJ1-1, with unresolved D. This clonotype was sampled from a woman over 75 with acute or convalescent COVID-19. The DNA of the CDR3 is TGTGCCAGCAGTTTATCGCTAATGAATGAAGCTTTCTTT. The encoded protein is CASSLSLMNEAFF.